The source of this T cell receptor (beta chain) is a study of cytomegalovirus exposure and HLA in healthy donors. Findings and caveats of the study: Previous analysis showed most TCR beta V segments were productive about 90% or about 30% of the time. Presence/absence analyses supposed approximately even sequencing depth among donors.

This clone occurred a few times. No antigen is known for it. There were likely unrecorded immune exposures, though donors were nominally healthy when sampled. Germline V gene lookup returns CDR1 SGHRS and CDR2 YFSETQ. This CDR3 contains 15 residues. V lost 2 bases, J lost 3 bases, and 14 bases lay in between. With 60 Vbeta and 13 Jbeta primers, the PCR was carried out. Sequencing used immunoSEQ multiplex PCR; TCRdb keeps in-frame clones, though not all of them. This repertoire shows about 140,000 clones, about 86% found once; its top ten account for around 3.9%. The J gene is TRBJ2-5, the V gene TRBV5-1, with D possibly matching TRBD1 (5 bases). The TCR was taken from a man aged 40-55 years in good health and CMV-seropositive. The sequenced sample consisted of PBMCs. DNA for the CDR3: TGCGCCAGCAGCTTCCCAGGGTCGAATGAAGAGACCCAGTACTTC. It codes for CASSFPGSNEETQYF.